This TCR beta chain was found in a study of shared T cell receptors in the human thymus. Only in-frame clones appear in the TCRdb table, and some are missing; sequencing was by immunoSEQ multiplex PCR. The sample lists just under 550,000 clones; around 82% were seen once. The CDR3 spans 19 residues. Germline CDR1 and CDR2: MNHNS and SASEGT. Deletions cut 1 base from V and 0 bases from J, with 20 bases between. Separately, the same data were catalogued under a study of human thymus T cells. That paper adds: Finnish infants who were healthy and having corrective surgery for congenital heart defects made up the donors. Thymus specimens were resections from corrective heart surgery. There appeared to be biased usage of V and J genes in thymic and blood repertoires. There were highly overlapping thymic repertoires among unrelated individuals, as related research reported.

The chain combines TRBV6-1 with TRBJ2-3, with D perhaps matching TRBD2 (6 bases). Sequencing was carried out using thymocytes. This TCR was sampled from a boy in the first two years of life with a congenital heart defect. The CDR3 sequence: CASSEGGGEHKSSTDTQYF. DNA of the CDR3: TGTGCCAGCAGTGAAGGGGGCGGGGAACACAAATCTAGCACAGATACGCAGTATTTT.